The 27 T cell receptor beta chains in this list originate from one sample, sequenced in a study of T-cell reconstitution after alpha-beta-depleted transplantation in children. Construction of the TCRbeta library involved unique molecular identifiers. Via MiXCR, TCRdb re-called the PCR reads, giving one row per CDR3 protein. Counted here are some 600,000 distinct CDR3 sequences, approximately 17% occurring once; the ten biggest clones make up 0.9% to 1.2%. Sequencing used PBMCs from the stem cell graft donor, obtained from the stem cell graft. All receptors derive from a human donor who donated a stem cell graft to a child with acute myeloid leukemia.

This clonotype was seen repeatedly, ten times or more. The CDR3 here is CASSAGAVRTEAFF. For the CDR3, the DNA is TGTGCCAGCAGCGCGGGGGCGGTAAGGACTGAAGCTTTCTTT. This chain joins TRBV12-3 or TRBV12-4 and TRBJ1-1; a weak D match, TRBD1 (6 bases). The CDR3 consists of 14 residues. V shed 6 bases and J shed 5 bases, with 16 bases lying between them.

This clonotype was recorded at least ten times. The chain has TRBV20-1 and TRBJ2-7, with 8 bases fitting TRBD2. Germline CDR1 DFQATT, CDR2 SNEGSKA (reference sequence). Trimming at V came to 3 bases and at J to 1 base, leaving 5 bases not matched to a gene. The CDR3 extends over 14 amino acids. CDR3 in amino acids: CSASTGGNSYEQYV. In nucleotides, the CDR3 is TGCAGTGCTAGCACGGGGGGGAATTCCTACGAGCAGTACGTC.

This clonotype was detected many times. The V gene is TRBV20-1, the J gene TRBJ1-5; D unclear. This CDR3 spans 15 amino acids. Germline-derived CDR1 and CDR2 are DFQATT and SNEGSKA (reference sequence). Trimming left V 1 base short and J 4 bases short, with 14 bases between. The DNA of the CDR3 is TGCAGTGCTAGAGTTCCCACCACAGTTAATCAGCCCCAGCATTTT. This sequence encodes CSARVPTTVNQPQHF.

The sample holds one count of this clonotype. A much larger clonotype is one base distant, so this may be a read error. The chain has TRBV15 and TRBJ2-2; D not resolved. Germline assignment: CDR1 LNHNV and CDR2 YYDKDF (reference sequence). Trimming pared 8 bases from V and 5 bases from J, leaving 15 bases between. The CDR3 covers 14 residues. The CDR3 is CATASRQVTGELFF. The CDR3 coding sequence is TGTGCCACCGCGTCGAGGCAAGTGACCGGGGAGCTGTTTTTT.

The CDR3: CATSRPSGEISYNEQFF. The CDR3 DNA reads as TGTGCCACCAGCAGACCTAGCGGGGAGATTTCCTACAATGAGCAGTTCTTC. The genes are TRBV15 and TRBJ2-1, with 9 bases that match TRBD2. The germline gives CDR1 LNHNV, CDR2 YYDKDF (reference sequence). V was pared by 2 bases and J by 1 base, with 6 bases of the junction left unmatched. The CDR3 totals 17 residues.

At least ten counts were recorded for this clonotype. The rearrangement uses TRBV20-1 and TRBJ2-7; D perhaps matches TRBD2 (6 bases). Trimming removed 6 bases from V and 0 bases from J, with 12 bases in between. Germline V gene data show CDR1 as DFQATT and CDR2 as SNEGSKA (reference sequence). The CDR3 totals 13 residues. CDR3 residues: CSALGGSSYEQYV. CDR3 in DNA: TGCAGTGCCCTTGGAGGGAGCTCCTACGAGCAGTACGTC.

The CDR3, as DNA: TGTGCCAGCAGTTCGACGGGGCTGTTCTACGAGCAGTACTTC. The encoded protein is CASSSTGLFYEQYF. The V and J genes are TRBV27 and TRBJ2-7; D may be TRBD1 or TRBD2 (5 bases each). V dropped 4 bases and J dropped 3 bases, with 13 bases sitting between them. Germline V gene data show CDR1 as MNHEY and CDR2 as SMNVEV (reference sequence). The CDR3 has 14 amino acids.

This clonotype was seen only a few times. The genes are TRBV7-9 and TRBJ1-1; weak D call: TRBD1 (5 bases). The germline CDR1 and CDR2 sequences are SEHNR and FQNEAQ (reference sequence). This CDR3 spans 16 amino acids. Deletions cut 5 bases from V and 1 base from J, with 17 bases between. In DNA form, the CDR3 reads TGTGCCAGCAGCCTTCGTCGACCTACAGGGAACACTGAAGCTTTCTTT. It codes for CASSLRRPTGNTEAFF. The variable domain in full, with the rest retrieved from reference TRBV7-9 and TRBJ1-1, is DTGVSQNPRHKITKRGQNVTFRCDPISEHNRLYWYRQTLGQGPEFLTYFQNEAQLEKSRLLSDRFSAERPKGSFSTLEIQRTEQGDSAMYLCASSLRRPTGNTEAFFGQGTRLTVV.

Many counts were recorded for this clonotype. The chain carries TRBV10-1 and TRBJ2-3; 10 nucleotides line up with TRBD1. The J segment lost 2 bases and the V segment lost 4 bases, leaving 6 bases of the junction unmatched. The length of the CDR3 is 16 residues. Looked up from germline, CDR1 is WNHNN and CDR2 is SYGVQD (reference sequence). For the CDR3, the DNA is TGCGCCAGCAGTGGACAGGGGGCGACCCTCACAGATACGCAGTATTTT. This translates into CASSGQGATLTDTQYF.

V usage is TRBV24-1 and J usage is TRBJ2-7; D gene ambiguous. Trimming pared 4 bases from V and 7 bases from J, leaving 10 bases between. Germline lookup yields CDR1 KGHDR and CDR2 SFDVKD. The CDR3 is made up of 12 amino acids. The CDR3 region has the DNA TGTGCCACCAGTGAGGGAAGTAATGAGCAGTACTTC. Amino acids: CATSEGSNEQYF.

A few counts support this clonotype. The V and J genes are TRBV9 and TRBJ2-1; TRBD2 aligns across 7 bases. V gave up 4 bases and J gave up 3 bases; unmatched junction bases: 13. Germline assignment: CDR1 SGDLS and CDR2 YYNGEE. The CDR3 runs 17 residues. CDR3 region: CASSSQLPAGRYNEQFF. The CDR3 bases are TGTGCCAGCAGCTCCCAATTGCCAGCGGGGCGCTACAATGAGCAGTTCTTC.

This rearrangement joins TRBV6-5 to TRBJ2-3; TRBD2 aligns across 7 bases. V gave up 2 bases and J gave up 2 bases; unmatched junction bases: 7. The CDR3 loop spans 16 amino acids. Germline V gene lookup returns CDR1 MNHEY and CDR2 SVGAGI. CDR3 amino acids: CASSYPSGGDTDTQYF. The CDR3 nucleotides are TGTGCCAGCAGTTACCCTTCGGGGGGAGACACAGATACGCAGTATTTT.

The chain uses TRBV12-3 or TRBV12-4 and TRBJ2-6; no definite D call. V dropped 3 bases and J dropped 1 base, with 16 bases sitting between them. This CDR3 has 18 residues. This chain's CDR3 is CASSFWTPRGSGANVLTF. Here the CDR3 DNA reads TGTGCCAGCAGTTTTTGGACGCCCCGTGGGTCTGGGGCCAACGTCCTGACTTTC.

Concerning this clonotype itself: At one end the junction does not follow the germline gene, possibly because of a read error. The CDR3 loop reads CASSLEGTGVEREQLF. The CDR3 DNA is TGCGCCAGCAGCTTGGAGGGGACAGGGGTAGAACGAGAGCAGCTCTTC. The chain is built from TRBV5-1 and TRBJ2-1; 10 bases are shared with TRBD1. The germline V gene has CDR1 SGHRS and CDR2 YFSETQ. The CDR3 totals 16 residues.

This clonotype was seen ten or more times. This rearrangement joins TRBV12-3 or TRBV12-4 to TRBJ1-3; D unresolved. There are 12 residues in the CDR3. Trimming shortened V by 7 bases and J by 8 bases, and 12 bases separated the two germline ends. The CDR3 here is CASTEGRHTIYF. Here the CDR3 DNA reads TGTGCCAGCACCGAGGGCCGGCACACCATATATTTT.

This clonotype was seen at least ten times. The rearrangement joins TRBV5-1 to TRBJ1-1, with D maybe TRBD1 (5 bases). Looked up from germline, CDR1 is SGHRS and CDR2 is YFSETQ. V was shortened by 4 bases and J by 5 bases, with 12 bases between the two germline ends. This CDR3 contains 13 residues. The CDR3 DNA reads as TGCGCCAGCAGCCTGACAGAGATAACTGAAGCTTTCTTT. Protein product: CASSLTEITEAFF.

This clonotype was seen a handful of times. This chain connects TRBV5-1 to TRBJ2-2; D may be TRBD1 (5 bases). The germline V gene has CDR1 SGHRS and CDR2 YFSETQ. The ends were cut back, 4 bases at V and 6 bases at J, with 13 bases in the middle. The CDR3 runs to 14 residues. This chain's CDR3 is CASSLRQTAGELFF. CDR3 bases: TGCGCCAGCAGCCTCCGACAGACTGCCGGGGAGCTGTTTTTT.

The genes are TRBV20-1 and TRBJ2-5; 9 positions match TRBD1. CDR1 and CDR2 from the germline V gene are DFQATT and SNEGSKA (reference sequence). The CDR3 runs 17 residues. V lost 0 bases to trimming and J lost 5 bases; unmatched junction nucleotides: 13. The CDR3 sequence: CSARDQSTGGVGETQYF. Written as DNA, the CDR3 is TGCAGTGCTAGAGATCAGTCGACAGGGGGTGTAGGGGAGACCCAGTACTTC.

In its sample, this clonotype was seen many times. The chain joins TRBV7-8 to TRBJ2-2; D ambiguous. The CDR3 sequence is 18 residues long. The V end lost 1 base, the J end lost 0 bases, and 15 bases lay between the germline ends. Germline lookup yields CDR1 SGHVS and CDR2 FQNEAQ. CDR3 nucleotides: TGTGCCAGCAGCTTAGTGGTTCCCCGCAGGACGAACACCGGGGAGCTGTTTTTT. Translation gives CASSLVVPRRTNTGELFF.

This clonotype was detected a few times. The gene calls are TRBV19 and TRBJ1-1; no definite D call. Germline V CDR1 and CDR2: LNHDA, SQIVND (reference sequence). The ends were cut back, 4 bases at V and 8 bases at J, with 11 bases in the middle. This CDR3 spans 12 amino acids. The CDR3 region is CASSTRVGEAFF. CDR3 nucleotides: TGTGCCAGTAGTACCCGGGTAGGAGAAGCTTTCTTT.

The rearrangement uses TRBV16 and TRBJ1-1; the match to TRBD1 covers 9 bases. Germline CDR1 and CDR2: KGHSY and FQNENV. The CDR3 length is 17 residues. V was clipped by 0 bases and J by 4 bases; unmatched bases: 9. Written as DNA, the CDR3 is TGTGCCAGCAGCCAATCCAGGACAGGGGTGATTGGCACTGAAGCTTTCTTT. Amino acid sequence: CASSQSRTGVIGTEAFF.

The gene calls are TRBV20-1 and TRBJ2-7; 7 bases align to TRBD1. Losses at the gene ends were 1 base for V and 1 base for J; bases not matched to a gene: 1. Germline CDR1 reads DFQATT; CDR2 reads SNEGSKA (reference sequence). The CDR3 is 13 residues long. The CDR3 DNA is TGCAGTGCTAGAGGGGGACAGTCCTACGAGCAGTACTTC. It yields the protein CSARGGQSYEQYF.

The table lists this clonotype with many counts. This CDR3 is CASSWGSGNTIYF. CDR3 coding DNA: TGTGCCAGCAGCTGGGGCTCTGGAAACACCATATATTTT. The V gene is TRBV7-2, the J gene TRBJ1-3; no definite D call. Germline V CDR1 and CDR2: SGHTA, FQGNSA. This CDR3 has 13 amino acids. The V and J ends lost 4 bases and 0 bases respectively, with 4 bases between them.

The rearrangement links TRBV13 to TRBJ2-3; possible D gene TRBD1, 7 bases. This CDR3 has 15 amino acids. With 4 bases removed from V and 5 bases from J, the gap between germline ends came to 16 bases. Germline CDR1 and CDR2: PRHDT and FYEKMQ (reference sequence). The CDR3 spells CASSSGGAEGDTQYF. In DNA, the CDR3 is TGTGCCAGCAGCTCAGGGGGAGCGGAGGGAGATACGCAGTATTTT.

This clonotype turned up a few times. The chain joins TRBV20-1 to TRBJ1-1, with TRBD1 matching over 8 bases. Trimming cost V 0 bases and J 5 bases; bases outside gene matches: 5. Germline V lookup: CDR1 DFQATT, CDR2 SNEGSKA (reference sequence). The CDR3 has 14 amino acids. The CDR3 is CSARDPTGVTEAFF. The CDR3 region has the DNA TGCAGTGCTAGAGACCCGACAGGGGTGACTGAAGCTTTCTTT.

The gene calls are TRBV7-8 and TRBJ2-2, with D unresolved. The CDR3 has 16 residues. V was trimmed by 5 bases and J by 3 bases, leaving 16 bases between them. The germline V gene encodes CDR1 SGHVS and CDR2 FQNEAQ. Here the CDR3 reads CASSPNRARDTGELFF. CDR3 nucleotides: TGTGCCAGCAGCCCCAATCGGGCTAGGGACACCGGGGAGCTGTTTTTT.

The CDR3 loop reads CASSLMKGAGGELFF. In nucleotides, the CDR3 is TGTGCCAGCAGCTTAATGAAGGGGGCGGGCGGGGAGCTGTTTTTT. The rearrangement uses TRBV7-2 and TRBJ2-2; 7 bases match TRBD1. Looked up from germline, CDR1 is SGHTA and CDR2 is FQGNSA. The CDR3 length is 15 residues. The V and J ends lost 2 bases and 7 bases, in that order; junction bases with no gene match: 7.